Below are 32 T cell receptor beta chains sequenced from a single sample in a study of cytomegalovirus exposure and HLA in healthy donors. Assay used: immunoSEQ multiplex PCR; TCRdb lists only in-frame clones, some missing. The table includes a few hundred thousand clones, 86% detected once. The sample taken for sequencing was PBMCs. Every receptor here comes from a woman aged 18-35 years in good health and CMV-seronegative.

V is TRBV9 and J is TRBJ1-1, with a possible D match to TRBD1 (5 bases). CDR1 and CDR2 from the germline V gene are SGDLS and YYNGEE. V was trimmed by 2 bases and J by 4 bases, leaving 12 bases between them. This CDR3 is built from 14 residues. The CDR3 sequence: CASSVAGWGTEAFF. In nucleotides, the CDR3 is TGTGCCAGCAGCGTCGCAGGGTGGGGCACTGAAGCTTTCTTT.

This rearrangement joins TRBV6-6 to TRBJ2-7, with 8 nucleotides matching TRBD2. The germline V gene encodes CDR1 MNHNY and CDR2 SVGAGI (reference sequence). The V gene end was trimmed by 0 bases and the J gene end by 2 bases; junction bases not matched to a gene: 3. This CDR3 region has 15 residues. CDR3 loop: CASSYSTSEAYEQYF. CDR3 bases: TGTGCCAGCAGTTACTCGACTAGCGAGGCCTACGAGCAGTACTTC.

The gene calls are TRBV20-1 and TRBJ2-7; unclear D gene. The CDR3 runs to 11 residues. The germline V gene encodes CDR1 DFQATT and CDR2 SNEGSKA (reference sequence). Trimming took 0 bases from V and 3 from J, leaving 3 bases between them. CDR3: CSARDNYEQYF. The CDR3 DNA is TGCAGTGCTAGAGATAACTACGAGCAGTACTTC.

The CDR3 region has the DNA TGTGCCAGCGGCATAGGGCGGGAGGGTCACGAGCAGTACTTC. This gives the protein CASGIGREGHEQYF. The chain is built from TRBV2 and TRBJ2-7, with TRBD2 identical over 9 bases. V gave up 8 bases and J gave up 5 bases; unmatched junction bases: 10. CDR3 size: 14 residues. From germline, CDR1 is SNHLY and CDR2 FYNNEI.

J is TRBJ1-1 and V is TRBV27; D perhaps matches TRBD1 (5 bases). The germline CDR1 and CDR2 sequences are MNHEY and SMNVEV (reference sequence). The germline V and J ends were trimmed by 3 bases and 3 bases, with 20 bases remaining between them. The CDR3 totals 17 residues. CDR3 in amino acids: CASSFLAGSRADTEAFF. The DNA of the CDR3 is TGTGCCAGCAGTTTCCTGGCCGGAAGCAGGGCGGACACTGAAGCTTTCTTT.

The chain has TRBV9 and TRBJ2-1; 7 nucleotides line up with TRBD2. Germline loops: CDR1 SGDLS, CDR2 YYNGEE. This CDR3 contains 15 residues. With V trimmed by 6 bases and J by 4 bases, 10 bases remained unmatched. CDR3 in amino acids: CASTKTGTKYNEQFF. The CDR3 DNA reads TGTGCCAGCACCAAAACCGGGACTAAGTACAATGAGCAGTTCTTC. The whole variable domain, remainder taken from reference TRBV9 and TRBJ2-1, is DSGVTQTPKHLITATGQRVTLRCSPRSGDLSVYWYQQSLDQGLQFLIQYYNGEERAKGNILERFSAQQFPDLHSELNLSSLELGDSALYFCASTKTGTKYNEQFFGPGTRLTVL.

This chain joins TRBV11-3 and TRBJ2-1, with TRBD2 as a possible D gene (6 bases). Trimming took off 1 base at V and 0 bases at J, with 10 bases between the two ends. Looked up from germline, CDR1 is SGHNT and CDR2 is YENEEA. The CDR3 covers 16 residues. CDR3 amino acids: CASSLGGVGSYNEQFF. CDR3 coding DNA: TGTGCCAGCAGCTTAGGCGGGGTCGGCTCCTACAATGAGCAGTTCTTC.

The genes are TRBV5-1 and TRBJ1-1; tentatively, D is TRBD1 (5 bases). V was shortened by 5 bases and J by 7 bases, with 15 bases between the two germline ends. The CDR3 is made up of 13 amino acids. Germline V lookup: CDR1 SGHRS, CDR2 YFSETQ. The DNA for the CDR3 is TGCGCCAGCAGAAGACAGCGAACGGATGAAGCTTTCTTT. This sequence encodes CASRRQRTDEAFF.

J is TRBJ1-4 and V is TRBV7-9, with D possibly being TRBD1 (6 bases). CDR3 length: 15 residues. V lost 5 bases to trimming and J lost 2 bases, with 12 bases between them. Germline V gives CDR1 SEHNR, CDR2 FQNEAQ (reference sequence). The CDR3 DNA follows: TGTGCCAGCAGCCCCCTCGACAGGACTAATGAAAAACTGTTTTTT. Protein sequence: CASSPLDRTNEKLFF.

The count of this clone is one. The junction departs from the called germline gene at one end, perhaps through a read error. In DNA form, the CDR3 reads TGCGGGTCCTCGGATGTTGGTGGGAGCCTCTCCTACGAGCAGTACTTC. This gives the protein CGSSDVGGSLSYEQYF. The chain has TRBV7-8 and TRBJ2-7; possibly TRBD2 for D (5 bases). Germline V CDR1 and CDR2: SGHVS, FQNEAQ. The CDR3 totals 16 residues.

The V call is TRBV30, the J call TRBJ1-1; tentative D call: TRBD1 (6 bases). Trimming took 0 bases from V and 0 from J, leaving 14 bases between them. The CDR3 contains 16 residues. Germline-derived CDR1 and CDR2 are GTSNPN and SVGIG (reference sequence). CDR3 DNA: TGTGCCTGGAGTGTCCCGGGCAGGGGTTTGAACACTGAAGCTTTCTTT. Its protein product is CAWSVPGRGLNTEAFF.

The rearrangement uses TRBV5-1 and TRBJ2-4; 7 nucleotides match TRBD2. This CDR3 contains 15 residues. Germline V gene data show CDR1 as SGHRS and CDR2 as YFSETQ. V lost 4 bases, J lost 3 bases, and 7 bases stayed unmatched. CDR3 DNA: TGCGCCAGCAGCCCGGGAGGTTCCGACAAAAACATTCAGTACTTC. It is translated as CASSPGGSDKNIQYF.

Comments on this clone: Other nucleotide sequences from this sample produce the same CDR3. The CDR3 nucleotides read TGCGCCAGCAGCTTCGGGACAGGCAATCAGCCCCAGCATTTT. Translation gives CASSFGTGNQPQHF. This sequence joins TRBV5-1 and TRBJ1-5, with 7 nucleotides matching TRBD1. The CDR3 is 14 amino acids. Per the germline V gene, CDR1 is SGHRS and CDR2 is YFSETQ. Trimming removed 2 bases from V and 2 bases from J; junction bases left unmatched: 1.

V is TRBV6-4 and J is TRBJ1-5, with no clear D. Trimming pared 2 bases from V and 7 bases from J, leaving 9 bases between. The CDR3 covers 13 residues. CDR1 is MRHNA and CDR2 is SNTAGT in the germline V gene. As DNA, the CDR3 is TGTGCCAGCAGTGACGAGGAAGGACAGCCCCAGCATTTT. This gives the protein CASSDEEGQPQHF.

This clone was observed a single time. The CDR3 region is CASSPPVVYGYTF. CDR3 DNA sequence: TGTGCCAGCAGTCCCCCCGTCGTCTATGGCTACACCTTC. This chain links TRBV28 with TRBJ1-2; no firm D call. The V end was cut by 5 bases, the J end by 4 bases, with 11 bases between. The V gene's germline CDR1 is MDHEN and CDR2 SYDVKM. This CDR3 spans 13 amino acids.

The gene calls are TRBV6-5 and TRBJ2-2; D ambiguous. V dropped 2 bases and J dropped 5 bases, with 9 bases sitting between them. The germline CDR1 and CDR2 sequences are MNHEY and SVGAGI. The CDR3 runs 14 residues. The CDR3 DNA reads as TGTGCCAGCAGTTACGACTTTCGTACCGGGGAGCTGTTTTTT. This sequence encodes CASSYDFRTGELFF.

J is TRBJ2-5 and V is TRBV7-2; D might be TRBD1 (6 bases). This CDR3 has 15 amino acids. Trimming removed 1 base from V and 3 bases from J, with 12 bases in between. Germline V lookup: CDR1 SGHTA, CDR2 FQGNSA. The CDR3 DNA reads TGTGCCAGCAGCTTAGGGGACACTGCTAAAGAGACCCAGTACTTC. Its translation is CASSLGDTAKETQYF.

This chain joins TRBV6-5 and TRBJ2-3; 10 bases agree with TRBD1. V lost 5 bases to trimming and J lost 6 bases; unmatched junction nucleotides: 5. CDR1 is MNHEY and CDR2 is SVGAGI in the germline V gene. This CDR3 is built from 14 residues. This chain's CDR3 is CASSRQGAGDTQYF. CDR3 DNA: TGTGCCAGCAGTCGACAGGGGGCGGGTGATACGCAGTATTTT.

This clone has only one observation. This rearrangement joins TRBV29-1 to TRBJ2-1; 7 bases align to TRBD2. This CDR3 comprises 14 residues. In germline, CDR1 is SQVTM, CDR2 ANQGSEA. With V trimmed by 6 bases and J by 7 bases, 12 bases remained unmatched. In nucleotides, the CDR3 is TGCAGCGTGAACCGACTAGCTACCGATAATGAGCAGTTCTTC. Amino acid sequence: CSVNRLATDNEQFF.

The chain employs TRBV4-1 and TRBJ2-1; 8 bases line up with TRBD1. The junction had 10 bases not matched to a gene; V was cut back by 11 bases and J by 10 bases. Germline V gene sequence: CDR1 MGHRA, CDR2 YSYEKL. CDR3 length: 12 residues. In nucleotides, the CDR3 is TGCGCCGCGAATCAGGGGGCAGGGGAGCAGTTCTTC. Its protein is CAANQGAGEQFF.

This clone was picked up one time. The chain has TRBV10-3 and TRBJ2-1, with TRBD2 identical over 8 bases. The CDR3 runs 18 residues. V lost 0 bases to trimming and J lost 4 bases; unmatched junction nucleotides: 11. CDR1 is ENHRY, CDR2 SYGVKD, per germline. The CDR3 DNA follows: TGTGCCATCAGTGAGTCTGTTGGGCGGGAGGCAAAATACAATGAGCAGTTCTTC. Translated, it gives CAISESVGREAKYNEQFF.

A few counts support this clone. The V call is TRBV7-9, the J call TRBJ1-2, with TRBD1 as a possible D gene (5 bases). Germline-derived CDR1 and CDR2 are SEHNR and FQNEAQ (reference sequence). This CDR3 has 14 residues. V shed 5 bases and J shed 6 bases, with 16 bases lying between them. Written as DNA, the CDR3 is TGTGCCAGCAGCCCCGGCGGGGGTCTGGATGGCTACACCTTC. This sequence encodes CASSPGGGLDGYTF.

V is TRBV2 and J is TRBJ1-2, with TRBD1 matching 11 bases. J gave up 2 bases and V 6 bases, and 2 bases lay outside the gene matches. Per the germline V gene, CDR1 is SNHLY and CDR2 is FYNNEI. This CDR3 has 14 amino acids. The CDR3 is CASRRTGGNYGYTF. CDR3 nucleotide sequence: TGTGCCAGCAGGCGGACAGGGGGCAACTATGGCTACACCTTC.

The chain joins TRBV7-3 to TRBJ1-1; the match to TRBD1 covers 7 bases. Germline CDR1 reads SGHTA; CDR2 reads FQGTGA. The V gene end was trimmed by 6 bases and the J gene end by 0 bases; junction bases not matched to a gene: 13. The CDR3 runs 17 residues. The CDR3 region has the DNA TGTGCCAGCAGACCAGGGGGGCTGGTAAACATGAACACTGAAGCTTTCTTT. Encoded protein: CASRPGGLVNMNTEAFF.

The CDR3 DNA reads as TGCGCCAGCAGCTTGGCGGACAGGTTGAACACTGAAGCTTTCTTT. Translating gives CASSLADRLNTEAFF. The V gene is TRBV5-1, the J gene TRBJ1-1; TRBD1 matches 7 bases. The CDR3 contains 15 residues. Germline trimming cut 0 bases from V and 0 bases from J; bases unmatched to any gene: 2. Germline loops: CDR1 SGHRS, CDR2 YFSETQ.

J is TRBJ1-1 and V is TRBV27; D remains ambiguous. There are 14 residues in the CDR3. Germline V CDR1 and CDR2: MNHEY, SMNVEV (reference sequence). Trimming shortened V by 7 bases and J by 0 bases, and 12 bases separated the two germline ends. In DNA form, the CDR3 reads TGTGCCAGCATGATTCGCGCGATGAACACTGAAGCTTTCTTT. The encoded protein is CASMIRAMNTEAFF.

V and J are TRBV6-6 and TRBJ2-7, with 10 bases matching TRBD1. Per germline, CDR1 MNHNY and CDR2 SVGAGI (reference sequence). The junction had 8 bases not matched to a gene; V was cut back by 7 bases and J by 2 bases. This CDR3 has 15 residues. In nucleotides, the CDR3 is TGTGCCAGCACCTCCAGACAGGGGGCAGCCTACGAGCAGTACTTC. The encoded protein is CASTSRQGAAYEQYF.

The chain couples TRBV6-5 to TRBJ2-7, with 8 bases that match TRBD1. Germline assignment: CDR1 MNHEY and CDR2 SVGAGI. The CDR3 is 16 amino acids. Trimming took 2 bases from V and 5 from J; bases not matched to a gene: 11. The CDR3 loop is CASSYGPGQGRDEQYF. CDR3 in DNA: TGTGCCAGCAGTTACGGGCCCGGACAGGGAAGGGACGAGCAGTACTTC.

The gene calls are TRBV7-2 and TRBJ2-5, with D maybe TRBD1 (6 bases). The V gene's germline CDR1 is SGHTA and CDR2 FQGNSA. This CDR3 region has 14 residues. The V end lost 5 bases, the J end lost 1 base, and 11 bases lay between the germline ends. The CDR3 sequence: CASSLGQIQETQYF. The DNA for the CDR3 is TGTGCCAGCAGCCTCGGACAGATCCAAGAGACCCAGTACTTC. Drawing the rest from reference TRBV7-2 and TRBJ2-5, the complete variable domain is GAGVSQSPSNKVTEKGKDVELRCDPISGHTALYWYRQSLGQGLEFLIYFQGNSAPDKSGLPSDRFSAERTGGSVSTLTIQRTQQEDSAVYLCASSLGQIQETQYFGPGTRLLVL.

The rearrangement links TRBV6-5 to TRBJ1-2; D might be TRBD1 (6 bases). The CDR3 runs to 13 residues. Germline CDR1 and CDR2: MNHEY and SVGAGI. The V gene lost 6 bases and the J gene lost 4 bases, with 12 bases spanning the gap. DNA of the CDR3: TGTGCCAGCAGCAACAGGGCCGGCTATGGCTACACCTTC. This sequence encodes CASSNRAGYGYTF.

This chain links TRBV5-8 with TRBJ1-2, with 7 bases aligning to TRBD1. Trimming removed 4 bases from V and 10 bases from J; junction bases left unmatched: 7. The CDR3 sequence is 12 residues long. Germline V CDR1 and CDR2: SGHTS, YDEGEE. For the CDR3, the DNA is TGTGCCAGCAGCCGACAGGGTTTGGTCTACACCTTC. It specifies CASSRQGLVYTF.

CDR3 in DNA: TGTGCCAGCAAGGGGTACGACGAGCAGTACTTC. This codes for CASKGYDEQYF. The chain joins TRBV25-1 to TRBJ2-7; the D gene is possibly TRBD1 (5 bases). With 7 bases removed from V and 5 bases from J, the gap between germline ends came to 9 bases. Germline lookup yields CDR1 MGHDK and CDR2 SYGVNS. This CDR3 region has 11 residues.